This T cell receptor (beta chain) was identified during a study of blood T cell repertoires in COVID-19. Study as a whole: Acute and convalescent COVID-19 samples came from the United States, Italy and Spain. PBMCs, B-cell-depleted T cells, or T cells were the source of the cDNA or gDNA that made up the material.

CDR3 length equals 13 residues. Germline CDR1 reads LGHDT; CDR2 reads YNNKEL (reference sequence). With 4 bases removed from V and 10 bases from J, the gap between germline ends came to 11 bases. Original processing methods: Amplified reference gene primers provided the basis for estimating nucleated cell counts. Using immunoSEQ multiplex PCR, the repertoire was profiled, and TCRdb retains in-frame clones only, with some absent. V and J calls and clone size are those listed in that table; D and trimming were worked out from the DNA. The sample lists 150,000 or so clones; around nine tenths were seen once. Followed longitudinally, the Seattle patients had been enrolled during active infection. This clone appeared a single time.

The receptor comes from a woman in her 70s with COVID-19, enrolled during active disease. V usage is TRBV3-1 (or the pseudogene TRBV3-2) and J usage is TRBJ1-6; D unclear. Sample: peripheral blood. The CDR3 region has the DNA TGTGCCAGCAGCCCCCCAGGAGGGTCACCCCTCCACTTT. Encoded protein: CASSPPGGSPLHF.